Listed below are T cell receptor beta chains from one sample, sequenced in a study of T cell changes during pregnancy in multiple sclerosis. Assay used: immunoSEQ multiplex PCR; TCRdb lists only in-frame clones, some missing. This repertoire shows fewer than 60,000 clones, under 95% found once; its top ten account for 1.3%. The sequences come from peripheral blood, collected in the second trimester of pregnancy. The origin of the receptors is a female donor with multiple sclerosis, enrolled in a pregnancy study. The CDR3 runs from the conserved cysteine through the conserved F or W. Fields, in order: clone size, D gene, J gene, V gene, CDR3 DNA, CDR3 protein. D genes are given only for firm matches. Clone size is given for some rows only: seen once, a few or many times, or a class if the clone is expanded.

NA	NA	TRBJ2-7	TRBV5-6	TGTGCCAGCAGCTTCGGAGCCTACGAGCAGTACTTC	CASSFGAYEQYF
NA	NA	TRBJ1-6	TRBV27	TGTGCCAGCAGTTTACAACAAAACAGCGGGGGCTATAATTCACCCCTCCACTTT	CASSLQQNSGGYNSPLHF
NA	NA	TRBJ1-2	TRBV9	TGTGCCAGCAGCGCCCTAGGAGGGGGCTACACCTTC	CASSALGGGYTF
NA	TRBD1	TRBJ1-1	TRBV5-5	TGTGCCAGCAGCCCTAGGACAGGGAACACTGAAGCTTTCTTT	CASSPRTGNTEAFF
NA	NA	TRBJ1-1	TRBV18	TGTGCCAGCTCACCACGGTTTACAGGCCTCACTGAAGCTTTCTTT	CASSPRFTGLTEAFF
NA	NA	TRBJ1-4	TRBV5-4	TGTGCCAGCAGCTTAAGGGTCGGAGGAAATGAAAAACTGTTTTTT	CASSLRVGGNEKLFF
NA	NA	TRBJ1-4	TRBV5-1	TGCGCCAGCACCCCGGAAGGGGGATTATCGAATGAAAAACTGTTTTTT	CASTPEGGLSNEKLFF
once	NA	TRBJ2-2	TRBV30	TGTGCCTGGAGTGGACAAGCCGGGGAGCTGTTTTTT	CAWSGQAGELFF
NA	NA	TRBJ2-7	TRBV18	TGTGCCAGCTCACCACAAGGGGACGAGCAGTACTTC	CASSPQGDEQYF
NA	TRBD1	TRBJ1-2	TRBV4-1	TGCGCCAGCAGCCGAGGACAGGGGCCGGGAGGCTACACCTTC	CASSRGQGPGGYTF
NA	TRBD1	TRBJ2-7	TRBV5-6	TGTGCCAGCAGCCGAGACAGGGGGGACGAGCAGTACTTC	CASSRDRGDEQYF
NA	NA	TRBJ1-5	TRBV10-3	TGTGCCACCCACGGGGGAAGTCATCAGCCCCAGCATTTT	CATHGGSHQPQHF
NA	NA	TRBJ2-5	TRBV5-1	TGCGCCAGCAGCTTGACCCTGACTAGAAACCAAGAGACCCAGTACTTC	CASSLTLTRNQETQYF
NA	TRBD1	TRBJ2-1	TRBV10-3	TGTGCCATCAGCCAGGGACAGCGTAGCTCCTACAATGAGCAGTTCTTC	CAISQGQRSSYNEQFF
NA	NA	TRBJ2-5	TRBV5-1	TGCGCCAGCAGCTTGGCACCAGGGGGGGAGACCCAGTACTTC	CASSLAPGGETQYF
NA	NA	TRBJ2-5	TRBV6-6	TGTGCCACCGGGGGCAGGGAGGGGGAGACCCAGTACTTC	CATGGREGETQYF
NA	TRBD1	TRBJ1-1	TRBV4-1	TGCGCCAGCAGCCAAATTGGGACAGGGTTCTCTGAAGCTTTCTTT	CASSQIGTGFSEAFF
NA	NA	TRBJ2-2	TRBV29-1	TGCAGCGTTTCCACTTCGAACACCGGGGAGCTGTTTTTT	CSVSTSNTGELFF
NA	NA	TRBJ2-1	TRBV11-3	TGTGCCAGCAGCTTAGAGGGGGGTAATGAGCAGTTCTTC	CASSLEGGNEQFF
NA	TRBD1	TRBJ1-4	TRBV7-8	TGTGCCAGCAGCTCGGGGACAGCCCTTCGATCAACTAATGAAAAACTGTTTTTT	CASSSGTALRSTNEKLFF
once	NA	TRBJ2-7	TRBV2	TGTGCCAGCAGGATCCGGGAGACCTACGAGCAGTACTTC	CASRIRETYEQYF
NA	TRBD1	TRBJ1-1	TRBV29-1	TGCAGCGTTGCTCGACAGGGTGGGAACACTGAAGCTTTCTTT	CSVARQGGNTEAFF
NA	NA	TRBJ2-7	TRBV29-1	TGCAGCGTCGTGGGGGCACAAGGGAGAAGAGCCTACGAGCAGTACTTC	CSVVGAQGRRAYEQYF
NA	NA	TRBJ2-2	TRBV5-1	TGCGCCAGCAGTGAGACTGGGAACACCGGGGAGCTGTTTTTT	CASSETGNTGELFF
NA	NA	TRBJ1-1	TRBV13	TGTGCCAGCAGCGAAGAACTCCCTCGGAACACTGAAGCTTTCTTT	CASSEELPRNTEAFF
NA	NA	TRBJ2-3	TRBV19	TGTGCCAGTAGTATTTCAGGGGTCCGCACAGATACGCAGTATTTT	CASSISGVRTDTQYF
few	NA	TRBJ2-7	TRBV4-3	TGCGCCAGCAGCCAAGACACAATCCGCGACTGGTCATACCCTCCCTACGAGCAGTACTTC	CASSQDTIRDWSYPPYEQYF
few	TRBD1	TRBJ1-3	TRBV5-1	TGCGCCAGCAGCCCCGGGACAGGGGGGAACACCATATATTTT	CASSPGTGGNTIYF
NA	TRBD1	TRBJ1-4	TRBV5-6	TGTGCCAGCAGCGCCTTGACAGGGTCTAATGAAAAACTGTTTTTT	CASSALTGSNEKLFF
NA	TRBD2	TRBJ2-5	TRBV5-4	TGTGCCAGCAGCTCAAGGACTAGGCGGGAGACCCAGTACTTC	CASSSRTRRETQYF
NA	TRBD1	TRBJ2-5	TRBV5-5	TGTGCCAGCAGCTTGAGGGGGCAGGGAGAGACCCAGTACTTC	CASSLRGQGETQYF
NA	TRBD1	TRBJ1-4	TRBV6-1	TGTGCCAGCAGACCCCAGGACAGGTGGGGGAAACTGTTTTTT	CASRPQDRWGKLFF
NA	NA	TRBJ2-5	TRBV6-5	TGTGCCAGCAGTCCAGGGGCGTACCAAGAGACCCAGTACTTC	CASSPGAYQETQYF
few	NA	TRBJ1-1	TRBV7-8	TGTGCCAGCAGCTTGGGCACCAACACTGAAGCTTTCTTT	CASSLGTNTEAFF
NA	TRBD2	TRBJ2-3	TRBV11-2	TGTGCCAGTGGGGCGGGGGGGCGGTTGTTAGATACGCAGTATTTT	CASGAGGRLLDTQYF
NA	NA	TRBJ2-3	TRBV7-9	TGTGCCAGCAGCTTAGTGGCCAGCACAGATACGCAGTATTTT	CASSLVASTDTQYF
NA	TRBD1	TRBJ1-6	TRBV5-1	TGCGCCAGCAGCCTGACAGGGGAACATAATTCACCCCTCCACTTT	CASSLTGEHNSPLHF
NA	NA	TRBJ1-3	TRBV7-2	TGTGCCAGCAGCTTAGACCGGACAGAATGGGGAAACACCATATATTTT	CASSLDRTEWGNTIYF
NA	TRBD1	TRBJ2-1	TRBV19	TGTGCCAGTAGTCTCCGACAGGGCAACTACAATGAGCAGTTCTTC	CASSLRQGNYNEQFF
NA	NA	TRBJ1-2	TRBV28	TGTGCCAGCAGTTTAGGGGCCGCTAACTATGGCTACACCTTC	CASSLGAANYGYTF
NA	NA	TRBJ2-5	TRBV10-3	TGTGCCATCAGAGGCGGTGGGGAGACCCAGTACTTC	CAIRGGGETQYF
once	NA	TRBJ1-1	TRBV29-1	TGCAGCGTTGAGGGAGGGGCGCGGAACACTGAAGCTTTCTTT	CSVEGGARNTEAFF
once	NA	TRBJ2-5	TRBV6-5	TGTGCCACCACAGGGACACTTTCTGAAGAGACCCAGTACTTC	CATTGTLSEETQYF
NA	NA	TRBJ2-3	TRBV2	TGTGCCAGCAGTGGAGGCCGGGTGGCCCGGGATACGCAGTATTTT	CASSGGRVARDTQYF
NA	TRBD2	TRBJ2-7	TRBV4-2	TGTGCCAGCAGCCAAGATGTGGGGGGACTAGCGGGGGGATACGAGCAGTACTTC	CASSQDVGGLAGGYEQYF
NA	TRBD2	TRBJ2-3	TRBV11-3	TGTGCCAGCAGCTCGAGATCTAGCGGGGGGGCGGTAGATACGCAGTATTTT	CASSSRSSGGAVDTQYF